Listed below are T cell receptor beta chains from one sample, sequenced in a study of blood T cell repertoires in COVID-19. The protocol was immunoSEQ multiplex PCR, while the TCRdb copy is restricted to in-frame clones and leaves out a portion. The sample has approximately 320,000 clones; around 85% are singletons. The sequenced material came from peripheral blood. These receptors came from a human donor in a cohort sampled during active COVID-19. The CDR3 runs from the conserved cysteine through the conserved F or W. D genes are given only for firm matches. Only part of the rows carry a size: once, few, many, or a class if the clone is expanded.

j_call | clone_size | v_call | d_call | cdr3_aa | cdr3_nt
TRBJ1-2 | . | TRBV12-3/TRBV12-4 | . | CASSPQSRGGYTF | TGTGCCAGCAGTCCCCAGAGTCGGGGTGGCTACACCTTC
TRBJ2-3 | . | TRBV6-5 | . | CASRRGTDTQYF | TGTGCCAGCAGGAGGGGCACAGATACGCAGTATTTT
TRBJ1-3 | . | TRBV9 | . | CASSVAGLAGDTIYF | TGTGCCAGCAGCGTAGCCGGATTAGCCGGGGACACCATATATTTT
TRBJ1-3 | . | TRBV30 | . | CAWTSGMGGNTIYF | TGTGCCTGGACATCAGGCATGGGCGGAAACACCATATATTTT
TRBJ2-3 | once | TRBV24-1 | TRBD1 | CATSDPPGTGGFGDTQYF | TGTGCCACCAGTGACCCGCCGGGCACAGGGGGTTTTGGAGATACGCAGTATTTT
TRBJ2-7 | . | TRBV10-2 | . | CASSGKNYEQYF | TGCGCCAGCAGTGGTAAAAACTACGAGCAGTACTTC
TRBJ2-4 | . | TRBV12-3/TRBV12-4 | TRBD1 | CASKYRGDIQYF | TGTGCCAGCAAATACAGGGGAGACATTCAGTACTTC
TRBJ2-7 | . | TRBV6-5 | . | CASTEGTLDEQYF | TGTGCCAGTACGGAGGGAACCCTCGACGAGCAGTACTTC
TRBJ1-4 | . | TRBV5-6 | TRBD1 | CASSPQTGGAGWEKLFF | TGTGCCAGCAGCCCACAAACAGGGGGCGCAGGTTGGGAAAAACTGTTTTTT
TRBJ2-7 | . | TRBV7-6 | TRBD1 | CASSLPPGQGQTTYEQYF | TGTGCCAGCAGCCTGCCGCCCGGACAGGGGCAGACAACCTACGAGCAGTACTTC
TRBJ1-4 | . | TRBV2 | . | CASSETGPREKLFF | TGTGCCAGCAGTGAAACCGGTCCGAGGGAAAAACTGTTTTTT
TRBJ2-7 | . | TRBV7-2 | TRBD2 | CASSLAILAGGFYEQYF | TGTGCCAGCAGCTTAGCGATACTAGCGGGGGGATTTTACGAGCAGTACTTC
TRBJ1-3 | . | TRBV30 | . | CAWSLTSGTIGTTGNTIYF | TGTGCCTGGAGCCTAACCTCGGGGACAATAGGGACAACTGGAAACACCATATATTTT
TRBJ1-4 | . | TRBV12-3/TRBV12-4 | . | CASSQSNEKLFF | TGTGCCAGCAGTCAATCTAATGAAAAACTGTTTTTT
TRBJ1-2 | . | TRBV30 | TRBD1 | CAWSVGTGAIYGYTF | TGTGCCTGGAGTGTAGGGACAGGGGCCATCTATGGCTACACCTTC
TRBJ1-1 | once | TRBV7-9 | . | CASSPIQGVNTEAFF | TGTGCCAGCAGCCCTATACAGGGTGTGAACACTGAAGCTTTCTTT
TRBJ1-6 | . | TRBV18 | . | CASKHGVESPLHF | TGTGCCAGCAAACACGGGGTAGAGTCACCCCTCCACTTT
TRBJ1-2 | . | TRBV5-6 | TRBD1 | CASRYRDRVDNYGYTF | TGTGCCAGCAGATACCGGGACAGGGTGGACAACTATGGCTACACCTTC
TRBJ2-5 | . | TRBV11-1 | TRBD2 | CASSPRVAGNRETQYF | TGTGCCAGCAGCCCCCGGGTAGCGGGGAATCGAGAGACCCAGTACTTC
TRBJ2-1 | . | TRBV24-1 | . | CATSGEFYNEQFF | TGTGCCACCAGTGGAGAGTTCTACAATGAGCAGTTCTTC
TRBJ2-5 | . | TRBV11-3 | . | CASSLEQQETQYF | TGTGCCAGCAGCTTAGAACAGCAAGAGACCCAGTACTTC
TRBJ2-1 | . | TRBV6-5 | TRBD1 | CASSYQDRRNEQFF | TGTGCCAGCAGTTACCAGGACAGGAGAAATGAGCAGTTCTTC
TRBJ2-3 | . | TRBV7-2 | . | CASSLLSDTQYF | TGTGCCAGCAGCTTACTATCAGATACGCAGTATTTT
TRBJ1-5 | . | TRBV12-3/TRBV12-4 | . | CASSRQENQPQHF | TGTGCCAGCAGTCGACAGGAGAATCAGCCCCAGCATTTT
TRBJ1-2 | . | TRBV18 | TRBD1 | CASSPPGTGHYGYTF | TGTGCCAGCTCACCACCGGGGACAGGGCACTATGGCTACACCTTC
TRBJ1-6 | . | TRBV27 | TRBD1 | CASSRGQGYNSPLHF | TGTGCCAGCAGTCGGGGACAGGGCTATAATTCACCCCTCCACTTT
TRBJ2-7 | . | TRBV10-2 | . | CASSSDYEQYF | TGCGCCAGCAGCTCAGACTACGAGCAGTACTTC
TRBJ1-6 | . | TRBV3-1/TRBV3-2 | . | CASSQDEYYNSPLHF | TGTGCCAGCAGCCAAGATGAGTACTATAATTCACCCCTCCACTTT
TRBJ1-5 | . | TRBV24-1 | . | CATSEPYQPQHF | TGTGCCACCAGTGAACCCTACCAGCCCCAGCATTTT
TRBJ1-2 | . | TRBV6-5 | TRBD1 | CASSFNRDSGGYTF | TGTGCCAGCAGTTTCAACCGGGACAGCGGAGGCTACACCTTC
TRBJ1-6 | once | TRBV7-2 | TRBD1 | CASSLRDRGYYNSPLHF | TGTGCCAGCAGCCTGAGGGACAGGGGATACTATAATTCACCCCTCCACTTT
TRBJ2-7 | . | TRBV2 | . | CASSAFEGNEQYF | TGTGCCAGCAGTGCGTTCGAGGGTAACGAGCAGTACTTC
TRBJ2-1 | . | TRBV6-1 | TRBD2 | CASSEVGTSGEYNEQFF | TGTGCCAGCAGTGAAGTAGGGACTAGCGGGGAGTACAATGAGCAGTTCTTC
TRBJ1-1 | . | TRBV19 | TRBD1 | CASSKTGQRLF | TGTGCCAGTAGTAAGACAGGGCAGCGTCTCTTT
TRBJ1-4 | . | TRBV9 | . | CASSVDNRPNEKLFF | TGTGCCAGCAGCGTAGACAACAGACCTAATGAAAAACTGTTTTTT
TRBJ2-7 | . | TRBV7-9 | TRBD1 | CASSLSHQGDSYEQYF | TGTGCCAGCAGCTTAAGTCACCAGGGGGACTCCTACGAGCAGTACTTC
TRBJ1-2 | . | TRBV14 | TRBD1 | CASSHRQGGGGYTF | TGTGCCAGCAGCCACCGACAGGGTGGGGGTGGCTACACCTTC
TRBJ1-4 | . | TRBV9 | . | CASSGTGTTNEKLFF | TGTGCCAGCAGCGGAACGGGAACGACTAATGAAAAACTGTTTTTT
TRBJ1-5 | . | TRBV19 | . | CASTGLNSNQPQHF | TGTGCCAGTACCGGACTGAATAGCAATCAGCCCCAGCATTTT
TRBJ2-1 | . | TRBV2 | TRBD2 | CATRPSGAPNEQFF | TGTGCCACACGACCTAGCGGGGCCCCAAATGAGCAGTTCTTC
TRBJ2-7 | few | TRBV27 | . | CASSYAGAPLYEQYF | TGTGCCAGCAGTTACGCGGGGGCCCCACTCTACGAGCAGTACTTC
TRBJ2-3 | . | TRBV5-6 | TRBD2 | CASSLANEDLAGGLDTQYF | TGTGCCAGCAGCTTGGCCAATGAAGACCTAGCGGGGGGCCTAGATACGCAGTATTTT
TRBJ1-2 | . | TRBV2 | . | CASRPSRPRGNYGYTF | TGTGCCAGCAGACCCTCACGCCCGAGGGGGAACTATGGCTACACCTTC
TRBJ2-2 | . | TRBV25-1 | TRBD1 | CASSKLSGGEGGELFF | TGTGCCAGCAGTAAACTCTCAGGGGGCGAGGGCGGGGAGCTGTTTTTT
TRBJ1-1 | . | TRBV19 | TRBD1 | CASSATGTGGSYTEAFF | TGTGCCAGTAGTGCGACCGGGACAGGGGGTTCCTACACTGAAGCTTTCTTT
TRBJ1-5 | . | TRBV30 | . | CAWSVRQGQPQHF | TGTGCCTGGAGTGTACGTCAGGGGCAGCCCCAGCATTTT
TRBJ2-1 | . | TRBV3-1/TRBV3-2 | TRBD2 | CASSERGLAGVGNEQFF | TGTGCCAGCAGCGAAAGGGGCCTAGCGGGGGTTGGTAATGAGCAGTTCTTC
TRBJ2-3 | . | TRBV12-3/TRBV12-4 | TRBD2 | CASSDPGLAVLYF | TGTGCCAGCAGTGATCCGGGACTAGCTGTATTGTATTTT
TRBJ1-5 | . | TRBV6-5 | . | CASSPDSSGQPQHF | TGTGCCAGCAGTCCGGACTCCTCGGGTCAGCCCCAGCATTTT
TRBJ1-2 | few | TRBV6-7 | . | CASAGEAGGYTF | TGTGCCAGTGCGGGGGAAGCGGGAGGCTACACCTTC
TRBJ2-1 | . | TRBV7-2 | . | CASSQSEALSVGEQFF | TGTGCCAGCAGCCAAAGCGAGGCGTTGTCCGTCGGTGAGCAGTTCTTC
TRBJ2-2 | . | TRBV5-8 | TRBD1 | CASQGARTGELFF | TGTGCCAGCCAGGGGGCGCGGACCGGGGAGCTGTTTTTT
TRBJ1-1 | . | TRBV5-1 | . | CASSQRPPQGPTEAFF | TGCGCCAGCAGCCAACGCCCCCCACAGGGACCCACTGAAGCTTTCTTT
TRBJ2-7 | . | TRBV14 | . | CASSQTSSGEQYF | TGTGCCAGCAGCCAAACTTCTTCAGGAGAGCAGTACTTC
TRBJ2-3 | . | TRBV29-1 | . | CAGQGHTDTQYF | TGCGCGGGGCAGGGTCACACAGATACGCAGTATTTT